The 27 T cell receptor beta chains below were found in one sample sequenced in a study of T cells in Graves' hyperthyroidism and ophthalmopathy. TCR beta CDR3 regions were amplified from RNA. Initially, a first-round RT-PCR of the TCR CDR3 employed the HTBI primer set. TCRdb reprocessed the multiplex PCR reads with MiXCR, giving one entry per CDR3 protein. The sample holds approximately 530,000 distinct CDR3 sequences; nearly 20% are singletons and the top ten take over 45%. Sequencing was done on a sample of blood. The receptors stem from a man in his forties or fifties with Graves' ophthalmopathy.

V gene TRBV12-3 or TRBV12-4 combines with J gene TRBJ2-1, with 16 bases that match TRBD2. The CDR3 sequence is 18 residues long. After removal of 4 bases from V and 6 bases from J, the junction contained 9 bases not matched to a gene. The CDR3 bases are TGTGCCAGCAGTTCAACCTACGGGACTAGCGGGAGGGCCAATGAGCAGTTCTTC. As protein: CASSSTYGTSGRANEQFF.

The genes are TRBV7-2 and TRBJ2-1, with 9 bases identical to TRBD1. Germline CDR1 SGHTA, CDR2 FQGNSA. The CDR3 has 16 residues. Trimming took 2 bases from V and 7 from J; bases not matched to a gene: 9. The CDR3 loop reads CASSLKRTGARNEQFF. CDR3 DNA: TGTGCCAGCAGCTTAAAAAGGACAGGGGCAAGGAATGAGCAGTTCTTC.

This clonotype was seen more than once but under ten times. The rearrangement joins TRBV4-1 to TRBJ2-7, with 7 positions matching TRBD1. The CDR3 runs to 15 residues. The J segment lost 9 bases and the V segment lost 3 bases, leaving 14 bases of the junction unmatched. CDR1 is MGHRA, CDR2 YSYEKL, per germline. In DNA, the CDR3 is TGCGCCAGCAGCCATACGGACAGGTCAGGTTCGGGGCAGTACTTC. As protein: CASSHTDRSGSGQYF.

Ten or more counts support this clonotype. The rearrangement joins TRBV14 to TRBJ2-7, with 7 bases aligning to TRBD2. V shed 1 base and J 2 bases; nucleotides not matched to a gene: 8. Germline CDR1 and CDR2: SGHDN and FVKESK. This CDR3 has 16 residues. The DNA for the CDR3 is TGTGCCAGCAGCCAAGTGGGACTAATACAGCCCTACGAGCAGTACTTC. It is translated as CASSQVGLIQPYEQYF.

Here the CDR3 reads CASSQTQREANTGELFF. CDR3 DNA sequence: TGTGCCAGCAGCCAAACCCAGCGGGAGGCGAACACCGGGGAGCTGTTTTTT. The chain links TRBV4-2 to TRBJ2-2, with 9 nucleotides matching TRBD2. Germline assignment: CDR1 LGHNA and CDR2 YNFKEQ. This CDR3 contains 17 residues. The V and J ends lost 2 bases and 0 bases, in that order; junction bases with no gene match: 4.

V and J are TRBV19 and TRBJ2-2; D possibly matches TRBD1 or TRBD2 (6 bases each). Between the trimmed V and J ends, which lost 3 bases and 3 bases, there was a span of 8 bases. Germline V CDR1 and CDR2: LNHDA, SQIVND (reference sequence). The CDR3 is made up of 14 amino acids. DNA of the CDR3: TGTGCCAGTAGTATGGGGGGCCACACCGGGGAGCTGTTTTTT. Translated: CASSMGGHTGELFF.

This clonotype has ten or more counts. The J gene is TRBJ2-3, the V gene TRBV7-8, with 8 bases matching TRBD2. The CDR3 sequence is 13 residues long. Germline V gene lookup returns CDR1 SGHVS and CDR2 FQNEAQ. J was trimmed by 8 bases and V by 4 bases; bases with no gene match: 5. CDR3 residues: CASSSGGAGTQYF. As DNA, the CDR3 is TGTGCCAGCAGCTCGGGGGGGGCGGGTACGCAGTATTTT.

The V gene is TRBV5-1, the J gene TRBJ2-6; D is perhaps TRBD1 (5 bases). Germline loops: CDR1 SGHRS, CDR2 YFSETQ. The CDR3 is 15 residues long. The V end was cut by 4 bases, the J end by 7 bases, with 15 bases between. This chain's CDR3 is CASSTNVQGANVLTF. CDR3 DNA: TGCGCCAGCAGCACTAACGTCCAGGGCGCCAACGTCCTGACTTTC.

In this sample, this clonotype turned up many times. The V and J genes are TRBV28 and TRBJ2-5; the D gene is possibly TRBD1 (6 bases). The CDR3 is 13 amino acids. Germline V lookup: CDR1 MDHEN, CDR2 SYDVKM. V gave up 8 bases and J gave up 2 bases, with 12 bases separating them. The CDR3 here is CASCPGQQETQYF. The CDR3 region has the DNA TGTGCCAGCTGCCCGGGACAACAAGAGACCCAGTACTTC.

The rearrangement links TRBV5-1 to TRBJ2-1; 8 bases align to TRBD2. CDR1 and CDR2 (germline): SGHRS, YFSETQ. V shed 2 bases, J shed 6 bases, and the junction held 4 bases outside the gene matches. The CDR3 length is 14 residues. The CDR3 is CASSLAGAFNEQFF. The CDR3 DNA sequence: TGCGCCAGCAGCTTAGCGGGGGCCTTCAATGAGCAGTTCTTC.

This clonotype was observed at least ten times. The chain recombines TRBV20-1 with TRBJ2-7, with no clear D. CDR3 length equals 13 residues. Germline CDR1 and CDR2: DFQATT and SNEGSKA (reference sequence). With 3 bases removed from V and 0 bases from J, the gap between germline ends came to 9 bases. CDR3 nucleotide sequence: TGCAGTGCTAGGCGGCCAAGCTCCTACGAGCAGTACTTC. Its translation: CSARRPSSYEQYF.

V gene TRBV19 combines with J gene TRBJ1-1; D gene ambiguous. The germline CDR1 and CDR2 sequences are LNHDA and SQIVND (reference sequence). With 7 bases removed from V and 5 bases from J, the gap between germline ends came to 14 bases. This CDR3 contains 13 residues. CDR3 bases: TGTGCCAGTACCTTAGATTTGGGGACTGAAGCTTTCTTT. This codes for CASTLDLGTEAFF.

This clonotype was counted once. A single base separates this from a much larger clone, so it may be a read error. The rearrangement joins TRBV30 to TRBJ1-5, with TRBD1 identical over 8 bases. Germline values: CDR1 GTSNPN, CDR2 SVGIG (reference sequence). Unmatched junction bases numbered 9, after V lost 2 bases and J lost 9 bases. This CDR3 comprises 14 residues. CDR3 nucleotides: TGTGCCTGGAGTCTCCAGACAGGGGCTTGGCCCCAGCATTTT. Translating gives CAWSLQTGAWPQHF. Based on the CDR3 plus reference TRBV30 and TRBJ1-5, the full variable domain is SQTIHQWPATLVQPVGSPLSLECTVEGTSNPNLYWYRQAAGRGLQLLFYSVGIGQISSEVPQNLSASRPQDRQFILSSKKLLLSDSGFYLCAWSLQTGAWPQHFGDGTRLSIL.

In this sample, this clonotype turned up once. V gene TRBV29-1 combines with J gene TRBJ2-1, with D unresolved. Trimming cost V 6 bases and J 2 bases, with 14 bases left between them. The CDR3 spans 14 residues. The germline CDR1 and CDR2 sequences are SQVTM and ANQGSEA. CDR3 DNA sequence: TGCAGCGTGGATAAATCTGGAGCCTACAATGAGCAGTTCTTC. Protein: CSVDKSGAYNEQFF.

This clonotype was seen ten or more times. This chain joins TRBV6-2 or TRBV6-3 and TRBJ1-5; a possible D gene is TRBD1 (6 bases). The germline V gene has CDR1 MNHEY and CDR2 SVGEGT. This CDR3 has 16 amino acids. With 3 bases removed from V and 5 bases from J, the gap between germline ends came to 17 bases. The CDR3 protein is CASSYPSRGIDQPQHF. The CDR3 region has the DNA TGTGCCAGCAGTTATCCCAGCAGGGGAATCGATCAGCCCCAGCATTTT.

This clonotype was seen at least ten times. The genes are TRBV28 and TRBJ1-1; 9 nucleotides align to TRBD1. CDR1 MDHEN and CDR2 SYDVKM come from the germline V gene. The CDR3 contains 14 residues. Trimming removed 5 bases from V and 6 bases from J; junction bases left unmatched: 7. The CDR3 region is CASSLTQGAAEAFF. As DNA, the CDR3 is TGTGCCAGCAGTCTCACACAGGGGGCAGCTGAAGCTTTCTTT.

This clonotype was counted between two and nine times. The J gene is TRBJ2-5, the V gene TRBV5-1; D is uncertain. V dropped 4 bases and J dropped 2 bases, with 15 bases sitting between them. CDR3 size: 15 residues. From germline, CDR1 is SGHRS and CDR2 YFSETQ. In nucleotides, the CDR3 is TGCGCCAGCAGCGACCGAGGACGTTCTCAAGAGACCCAGTACTTC. Its translation is CASSDRGRSQETQYF.

This clonotype has more than one count but fewer than ten. The chain recombines TRBV27 with TRBJ2-5; possibly TRBD1 or TRBD2 for D (5 bases each). The CDR3 length is 14 residues. Per germline, CDR1 MNHEY and CDR2 SMNVEV (reference sequence). The V end lost 3 bases, the J end lost 0 bases, and 8 bases lay between the germline ends. The CDR3 reads CASSLRGYQETQYF. CDR3 DNA: TGTGCCAGCAGTTTGAGGGGCTACCAAGAGACCCAGTACTTC.

The table lists this clonotype with many counts. The chain is built from TRBV28 and TRBJ1-2; D is uncertain. Germline assignment: CDR1 MDHEN and CDR2 SYDVKM. V lost 5 bases, J lost 4 bases, and 14 bases lay in between. This CDR3 is 14 amino acids long. The CDR3 DNA is TGTGCCAGCAGTCAGATAGAGGGCGGCTATGGCTACACCTTC. Amino acid sequence: CASSQIEGGYGYTF.

This clonotype was counted a few times. J is TRBJ1-1 and V is TRBV6-4; possibly TRBD1 for D (6 bases). Germline V gene data show CDR1 as MRHNA and CDR2 as SNTAGT. Deletions cut 7 bases from V and 1 base from J, with 13 bases between. The CDR3 spans 14 residues. The CDR3 bases are TGTGCCAGCACGCAGGGGAGGAAGAACACTGAAGCTTTCTTT. Encoded protein: CASTQGRKNTEAFF.

The chain links TRBV6-5 to TRBJ2-5; 9 bases align to TRBD1. Germline trimming cut 2 bases from V and 5 bases from J; bases unmatched to any gene: 0. This CDR3 is built from 13 residues. Germline V CDR1 and CDR2: MNHEY, SVGAGI. The CDR3 region is CASSYTGGETQYF. Here the CDR3 DNA reads TGTGCCAGCAGTTACACAGGGGGCGAGACCCAGTACTTC.

This clonotype was observed a handful of times. One end of the junction fails to match germline, which may point to a read error. The genes are TRBV30 and TRBJ1-2; no reliable D call. Germline V gene lookup returns CDR1 GTSNPN and CDR2 SVGIG (reference sequence). The CDR3 runs 12 residues. The CDR3 nucleotides read TGTGCCTTGAGTCCAGCTAACTATGGCTACACCTTC. As protein: CALSPANYGYTF.

This rearrangement joins TRBV7-3 to TRBJ2-5; tentative D call: TRBD2 (7 bases). Germline V gives CDR1 SGHTA, CDR2 FQGTGA. The V end was cut by 2 bases, the J end by 4 bases, with 14 bases between. The CDR3 extends over 15 amino acids. The CDR3 DNA reads TGTGCCAGCAGCTTAGTAGGGGGGGCAGGAGAGACCCAGTACTTC. Its protein is CASSLVGGAGETQYF. The full variable domain, rest sourced from reference TRBV7-3 and TRBJ2-5, is GAGVSQTPSNKVTEKGKYVELRCDPISGHTALYWYRQSLGQGPEFLIYFQGTGAADDSGLPNDRFFAVRPEGSVSTLKIQRTERGDSAVYLCASSLVGGAGETQYFGPGTRLLVL.

The rearrangement links TRBV24-1 to TRBJ2-2; a weak D match, TRBD1 (5 bases). The germline V gene has CDR1 KGHDR and CDR2 SFDVKD. Trimming cost V 7 bases and J 1 base, with 6 bases left between them. This CDR3 has 13 amino acids. The CDR3 DNA reads as TGTGCCACCAGAGACAGGAACACCGGGGAGCTGTTTTTT. It specifies CATRDRNTGELFF.

This clonotype was seen at least ten times. The rearrangement joins TRBV11-2 to TRBJ1-3; a possible D gene is TRBD1 (5 bases). Germline-derived CDR1 and CDR2 are SGHAT and FQNNGV. The V and J ends lost 3 bases and 0 bases respectively, with 9 bases between them. CDR3 size: 15 residues. The CDR3 loop is CASSFLGGSGNTIYF. DNA for the CDR3: TGTGCCAGCAGCTTCCTCGGGGGCTCTGGAAACACCATATATTTT.

As regards this clonotype: One base away lies a much larger clone, so this may be a sequencing read error. V and J are TRBV11-2 and TRBJ1-1; weak D call: TRBD1 (6 bases). Germline-derived CDR1 and CDR2 are SGHAT and FQNNGV. The CDR3 length is 13 residues. CDR3 DNA sequence: TGTGCCAGCAGCTCGCAACAGGGTACTGAAGCTTCCTTT. This sequence encodes CASSSQQGTEASF.

The genes are TRBV11-2 and TRBJ2-3, with D unclear. V was cut by 3 bases and J by 2 bases, with 12 bases left in between. The CDR3 sequence is 15 residues long. Germline CDR1 reads SGHAT; CDR2 reads FQNNGV. This chain's CDR3 is CASSFPDWYTDTQYF. CDR3 bases: TGTGCCAGCAGCTTCCCCGATTGGTACACAGATACGCAGTATTTT.